This T cell receptor beta chain comes out of a study of blood T cells in healthy people across ages. Overall study results and limits: In long-lived donors, naive CD4+ cell counts and diversity exceeded those of aged donors. Age brought a roughly linear fall in TCR beta diversity measured per million T cells. A conclusive naive versus antigen-experienced comparison was prevented by the unsorted PBMCs.

A remark on this clonotype: Its antigen is unknown.

A second PCR, run for about 7 to 12 cycles, used a sample-barcoded 5' primer plus a J-beta primer mix. A single record per CDR3 protein comes from TCRdb applying MiXCR to the 5' RACE reads. The table records some 710,000 distinct CDR3 sequences, 35% to 50% of them present only once. Isolation per sample recovered at least 6 million PBMCs. Looked up from germline, CDR1 is SGDLS and CDR2 is YYNGEE. This CDR3 spans 12 amino acids. V and J are TRBV9 and TRBJ2-5; D call uncertain. The J call may be incorrect, as the DNA end agrees better with TRBJ2-7. The receptor was isolated from a man aged 80 or over in good health. The specimen sequenced was blood. The CDR3 reads CASSAFLYEQYF. DNA of the CDR3: TGTGCCAGCAGCGCCTTCCTCTACGAGCAGTACTTC.